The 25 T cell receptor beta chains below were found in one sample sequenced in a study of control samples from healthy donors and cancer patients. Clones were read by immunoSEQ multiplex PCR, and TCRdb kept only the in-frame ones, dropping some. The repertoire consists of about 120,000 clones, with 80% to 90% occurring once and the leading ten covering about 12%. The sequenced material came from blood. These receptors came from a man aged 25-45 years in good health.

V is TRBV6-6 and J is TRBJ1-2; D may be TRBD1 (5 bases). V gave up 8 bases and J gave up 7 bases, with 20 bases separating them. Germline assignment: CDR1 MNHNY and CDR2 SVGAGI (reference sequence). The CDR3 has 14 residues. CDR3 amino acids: CASLTGPGSSGYTF. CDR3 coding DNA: TGTGCCAGCCTGACGGGACCGGGGTCGAGTGGCTACACCTTC.

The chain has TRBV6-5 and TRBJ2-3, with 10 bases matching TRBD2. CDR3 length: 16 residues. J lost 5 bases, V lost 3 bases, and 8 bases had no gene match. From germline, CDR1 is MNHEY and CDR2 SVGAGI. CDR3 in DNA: TGTGCCAGCAGTTATTCAAGCGGGGGGGCCCTAGATACGCAGTATTTT. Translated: CASSYSSGGALDTQYF.

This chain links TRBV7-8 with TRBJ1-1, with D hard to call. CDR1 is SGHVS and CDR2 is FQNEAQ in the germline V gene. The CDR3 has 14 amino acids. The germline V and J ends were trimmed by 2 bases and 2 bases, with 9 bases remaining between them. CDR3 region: CASSLNAGNTEAFF. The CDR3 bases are TGTGCCAGCAGCTTAAACGCAGGTAACACTGAAGCTTTCTTT.

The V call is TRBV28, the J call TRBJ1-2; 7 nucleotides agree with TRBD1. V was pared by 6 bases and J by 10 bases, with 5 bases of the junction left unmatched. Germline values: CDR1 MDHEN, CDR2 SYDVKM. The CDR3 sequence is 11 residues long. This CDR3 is CASRTGTAYTF. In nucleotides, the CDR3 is TGTGCCAGCAGGACAGGGACAGCCTACACCTTC.

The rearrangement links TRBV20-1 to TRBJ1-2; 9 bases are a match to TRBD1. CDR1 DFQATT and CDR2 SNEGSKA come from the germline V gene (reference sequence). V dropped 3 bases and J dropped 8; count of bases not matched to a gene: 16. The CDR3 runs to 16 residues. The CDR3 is CSASSGQGFSKEGYTF. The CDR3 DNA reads TGCAGTGCTAGTAGCGGACAGGGGTTTTCAAAAGAAGGCTACACCTTC.

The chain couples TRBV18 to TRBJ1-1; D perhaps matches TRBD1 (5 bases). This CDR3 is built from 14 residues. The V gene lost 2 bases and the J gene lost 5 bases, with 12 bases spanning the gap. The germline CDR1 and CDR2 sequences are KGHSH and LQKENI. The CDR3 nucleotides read TGTGCCAGCTCACCAAACGAGGGGCGGACTGAAGCTTTCTTT. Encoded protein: CASSPNEGRTEAFF.

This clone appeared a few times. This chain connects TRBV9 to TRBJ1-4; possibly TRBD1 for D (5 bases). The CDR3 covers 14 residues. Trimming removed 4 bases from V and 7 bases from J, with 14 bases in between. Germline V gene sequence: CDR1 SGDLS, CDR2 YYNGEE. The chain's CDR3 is CASSFGQGSEKLFF. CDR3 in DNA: TGTGCCAGCAGCTTCGGACAAGGCAGTGAAAAACTGTTTTTT.

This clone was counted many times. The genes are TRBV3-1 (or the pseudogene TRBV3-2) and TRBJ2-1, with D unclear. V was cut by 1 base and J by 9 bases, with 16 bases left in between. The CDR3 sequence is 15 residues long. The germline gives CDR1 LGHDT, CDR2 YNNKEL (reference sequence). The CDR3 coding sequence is TGTGCCAGCAGCCAAGCGGCGGCTGGGGTTGTTGAGCAGTTCTTC. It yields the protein CASSQAAAGVVEQFF.

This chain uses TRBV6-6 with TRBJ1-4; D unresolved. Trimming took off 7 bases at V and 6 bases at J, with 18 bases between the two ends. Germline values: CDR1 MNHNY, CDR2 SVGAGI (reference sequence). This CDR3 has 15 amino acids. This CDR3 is CASTKAPRPDEKLFF. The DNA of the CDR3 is TGTGCCAGCACCAAGGCCCCTAGACCAGATGAAAAACTGTTTTTT.

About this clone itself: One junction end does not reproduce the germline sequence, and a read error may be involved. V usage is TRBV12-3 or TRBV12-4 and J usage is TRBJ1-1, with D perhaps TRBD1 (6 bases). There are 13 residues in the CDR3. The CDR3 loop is CASSLGATAPTAF. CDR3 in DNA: TGTGCCAGCAGTTTGGGGGCGACAGCTCCAACAGCCTTT.

The CDR3: CASSPRQGETQYF. CDR3 sequence (DNA): TGTGCCAGCTCACCCAGACAGGGAGAGACCCAGTACTTC. This chain uses TRBV18 with TRBJ2-5, with 7 positions matching TRBD1. The germline V gene has CDR1 KGHSH and CDR2 LQKENI. V lost 3 bases and J lost 4; bases outside the gene matches: 2. The CDR3 length is 13 residues.

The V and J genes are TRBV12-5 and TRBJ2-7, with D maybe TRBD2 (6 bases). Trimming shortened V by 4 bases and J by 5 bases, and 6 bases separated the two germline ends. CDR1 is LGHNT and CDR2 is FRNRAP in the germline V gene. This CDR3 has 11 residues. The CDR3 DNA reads TGTGCTAGTGGTTGGGGGGACGAGCAGTACGTC. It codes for CASGWGDEQYV.

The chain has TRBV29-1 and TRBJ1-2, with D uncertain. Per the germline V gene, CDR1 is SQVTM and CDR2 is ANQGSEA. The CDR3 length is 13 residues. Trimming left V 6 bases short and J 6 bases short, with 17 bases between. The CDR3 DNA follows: TGCAGCGTCTCAACTCAGCCGAGCGATGGCTACACCTTC. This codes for CSVSTQPSDGYTF.

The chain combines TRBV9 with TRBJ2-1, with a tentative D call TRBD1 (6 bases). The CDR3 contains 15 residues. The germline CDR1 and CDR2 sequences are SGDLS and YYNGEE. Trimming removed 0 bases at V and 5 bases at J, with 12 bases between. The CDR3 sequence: CASSVGPGVNNEQFF. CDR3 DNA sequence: TGTGCCAGCAGCGTAGGGCCAGGGGTGAACAATGAGCAGTTCTTC.

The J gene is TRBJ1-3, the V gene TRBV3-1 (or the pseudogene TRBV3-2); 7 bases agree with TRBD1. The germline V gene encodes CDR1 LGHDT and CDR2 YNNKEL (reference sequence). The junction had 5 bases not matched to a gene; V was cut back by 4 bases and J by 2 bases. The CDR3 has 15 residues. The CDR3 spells CASSRTGRPGNTIYF. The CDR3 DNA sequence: TGTGCCAGCAGCCGGACAGGCAGACCTGGAAACACCATATATTTT.

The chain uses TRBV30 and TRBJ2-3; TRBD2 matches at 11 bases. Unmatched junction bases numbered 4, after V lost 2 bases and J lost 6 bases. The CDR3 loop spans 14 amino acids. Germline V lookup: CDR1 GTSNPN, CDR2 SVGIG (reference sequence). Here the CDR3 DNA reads TGTGCCTGGAGTCTAGCGGGGGGCCCCGATACGCAGTATTTT. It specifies CAWSLAGGPDTQYF.

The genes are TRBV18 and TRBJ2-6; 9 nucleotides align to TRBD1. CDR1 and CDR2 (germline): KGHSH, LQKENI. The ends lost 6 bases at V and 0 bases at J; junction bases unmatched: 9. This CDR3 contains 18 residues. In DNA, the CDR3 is TGTGCCAGCTCTCCTAGGGGGACAGGGACCTCTGGGGCCAACGTCCTGACTTTC. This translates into CASSPRGTGTSGANVLTF.

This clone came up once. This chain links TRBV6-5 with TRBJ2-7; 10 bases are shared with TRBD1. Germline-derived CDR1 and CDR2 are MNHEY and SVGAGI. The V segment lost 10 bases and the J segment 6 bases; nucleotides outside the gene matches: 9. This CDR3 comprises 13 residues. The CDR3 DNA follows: TGTGCCACCCGCCGGGACAGGGGCCGCGAGCAGTACGTC. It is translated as CATRRDRGREQYV.

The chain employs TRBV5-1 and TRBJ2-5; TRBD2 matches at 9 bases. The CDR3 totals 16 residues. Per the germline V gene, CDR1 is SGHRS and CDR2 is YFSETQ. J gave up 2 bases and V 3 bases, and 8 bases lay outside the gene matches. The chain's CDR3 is CASSSYLSGGQETQYF. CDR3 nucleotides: TGCGCCAGCAGCTCTTACCTAAGCGGGGGGCAAGAGACCCAGTACTTC.

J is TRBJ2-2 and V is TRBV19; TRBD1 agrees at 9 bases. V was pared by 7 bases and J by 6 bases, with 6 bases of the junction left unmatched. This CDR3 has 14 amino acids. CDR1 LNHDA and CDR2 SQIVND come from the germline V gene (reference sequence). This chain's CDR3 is CASTSDRGPGELFF. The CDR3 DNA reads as TGTGCCAGTACCTCGGACAGGGGACCCGGGGAGCTGTTTTTT.

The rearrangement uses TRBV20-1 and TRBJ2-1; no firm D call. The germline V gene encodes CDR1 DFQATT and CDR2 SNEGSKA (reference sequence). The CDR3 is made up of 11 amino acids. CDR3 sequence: CSAGVVNEQFF. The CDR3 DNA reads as TGCAGCGCAGGAGTGGTGAATGAGCAGTTCTTC.

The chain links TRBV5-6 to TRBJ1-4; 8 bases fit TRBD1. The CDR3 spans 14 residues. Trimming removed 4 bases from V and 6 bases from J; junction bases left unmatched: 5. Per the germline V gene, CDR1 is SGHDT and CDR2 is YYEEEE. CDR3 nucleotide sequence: TGTGCCAGCAGCAAAACAGGGGGGGATGAAAAACTGTTTTTT. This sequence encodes CASSKTGGDEKLFF. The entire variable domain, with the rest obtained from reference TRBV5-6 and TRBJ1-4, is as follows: DAGVTQSPTHLIKTRGQQVTLRCSPKSGHDTVSWYQQALGQGPQFIFQYYEEEERQRGNFPDRFSGHQFPNYSSELNVNALLLGDSALYLCASSKTGGDEKLFFGSGTQLSVL.

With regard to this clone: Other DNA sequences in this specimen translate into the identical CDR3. The CDR3 DNA reads as TGCGCCAGCAGCCCACGTGATAGTTCAAACTATGGCTACACCTTC. Its protein is CASSPRDSSNYGYTF. This chain links TRBV4-1 with TRBJ1-2; D is uncertain. The CDR3 extends over 15 amino acids. The V gene lost 4 bases and the J gene lost 2 bases, with 14 bases spanning the gap. Germline CDR1 is MGHRA and CDR2 is YSYEKL.

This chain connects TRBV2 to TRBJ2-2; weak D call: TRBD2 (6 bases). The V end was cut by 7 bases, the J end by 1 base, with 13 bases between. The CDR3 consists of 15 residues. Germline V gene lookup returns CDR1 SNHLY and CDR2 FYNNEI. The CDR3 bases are TGTGCCAGCATCTTGGGCGGGGTGAACACCGGGGAGCTGTTTTTT. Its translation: CASILGGVNTGELFF.

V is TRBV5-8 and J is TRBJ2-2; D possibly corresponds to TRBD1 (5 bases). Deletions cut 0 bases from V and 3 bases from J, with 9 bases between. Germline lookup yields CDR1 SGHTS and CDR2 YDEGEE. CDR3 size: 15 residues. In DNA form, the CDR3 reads TGTGCCAGCAGCTTGGCAGGGCTGGACACCGGGGAGCTGTTTTTT. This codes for CASSLAGLDTGELFF.